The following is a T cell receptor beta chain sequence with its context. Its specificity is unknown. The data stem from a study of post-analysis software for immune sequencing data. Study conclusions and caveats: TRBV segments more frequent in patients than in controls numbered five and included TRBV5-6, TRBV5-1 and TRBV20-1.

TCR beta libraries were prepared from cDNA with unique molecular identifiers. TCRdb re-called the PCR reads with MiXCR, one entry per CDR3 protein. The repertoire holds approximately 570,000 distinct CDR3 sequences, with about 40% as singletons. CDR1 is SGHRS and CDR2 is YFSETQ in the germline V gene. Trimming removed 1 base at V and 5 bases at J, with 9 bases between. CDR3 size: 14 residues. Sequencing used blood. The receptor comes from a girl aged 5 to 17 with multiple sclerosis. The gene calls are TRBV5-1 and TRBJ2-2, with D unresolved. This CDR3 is CASSLYDRTGELFF. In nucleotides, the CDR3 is TGCGCCAGCAGCTTGTACGACCGAACCGGGGAGCTGTTTTTT.